The 8 T cell receptor beta chains reported below all come from one sample, sequenced in a study of blood T cell repertoires in COVID-19. The repertoire was sequenced with immunoSEQ multiplex PCR; TCRdb's copy has only in-frame clones and lacks some. The repertoire holds fewer than 100,000 clones, with around 87% as singletons. Sequenced material: peripheral blood. These receptors all stem from a human donor with acute or convalescent COVID-19. The donor label of this sample is uncertain.

The chain has TRBV30 and TRBJ2-7; possible D gene TRBD2, 5 bases. The CDR3 spans 13 residues. In germline, CDR1 is GTSNPN, CDR2 SVGIG (reference sequence). V lost 0 bases, J lost 5 bases, and 11 bases lay in between. The CDR3 is CAWSVRGPHEQYF. The CDR3 DNA reads TGTGCCTGGAGTGTAAGAGGGCCCCACGAGCAGTACTTC.

The genes are TRBV18 and TRBJ2-1; 10 bases are shared with TRBD1. This CDR3 has 15 amino acids. CDR1 is KGHSH and CDR2 is LQKENI in the germline V gene. The V gene end was trimmed by 6 bases and the J gene end by 6 bases; junction bases not matched to a gene: 8. As DNA, the CDR3 is TGTGCCAGCTCCACGGGGCGGACAGGGGGCAATGAGCAGTTCTTC. Protein sequence: CASSTGRTGGNEQFF.

V usage is TRBV3-1 (or the pseudogene TRBV3-2) and J usage is TRBJ2-7, with TRBD2 as a possible D gene (6 bases). CDR1 and CDR2 (germline): LGHDT, YNNKEL (reference sequence). The CDR3 runs 12 residues. V was cut by 3 bases and J by 7 bases, with 10 bases left in between. The CDR3 loop reads CASSQYGREQYF. The CDR3 bases are TGTGCCAGCAGCCAGTACGGGAGAGAGCAGTACTTC.

This chain uses TRBV6-6 with TRBJ1-6, with 12 positions matching TRBD1. The CDR3 spans 17 residues. Germline CDR1 is MNHNY and CDR2 is SVGAGI (reference sequence). J gave up 6 bases and V 5 bases, and 8 bases lay outside the gene matches. The chain's CDR3 is CASSRDRGQLGNSPLHF. For the CDR3, the DNA is TGTGCCAGCAGTCGGGACAGGGGGCAATTGGGTAATTCACCCCTCCACTTT.

This clone was seen once. The V and J genes are TRBV7-2 and TRBJ1-4, with a tentative D call TRBD1 (5 bases). This CDR3 is 18 amino acids long. Germline V CDR1 and CDR2: SGHTA, FQGNSA. Trimming removed 1 base at V and 6 bases at J, with 21 bases between. CDR3 in amino acids: CASSLERSNTIRDEKLFF. CDR3 DNA: TGTGCCAGCAGCTTAGAGCGTTCAAACACAATCAGGGATGAAAAACTGTTTTTT.

V is TRBV30 and J is TRBJ1-6; the D gene is possibly TRBD1 (6 bases). Germline V CDR1 and CDR2: GTSNPN, SVGIG (reference sequence). Trimming removed 4 bases from V and 4 bases from J, with 11 bases in between. CDR3 length: 14 amino acids. CDR3 nucleotides: TGTGCCTGGACGCTGGGACAATATAATTCACCCCTCCACTTT. Amino acid sequence: CAWTLGQYNSPLHF.

The V call is TRBV7-9, the J call TRBJ1-1; D unresolved. The V end was cut by 5 bases, the J end by 0 bases, with 10 bases between. Germline V lookup: CDR1 SEHNR, CDR2 FQNEAQ (reference sequence). CDR3 length: 14 residues. CDR3 region: CASSQQRMNTEAFF. CDR3 sequence (DNA): TGTGCCAGCAGCCAACAGAGAATGAACACTGAAGCTTTCTTT.

This chain uses TRBV5-1 with TRBJ2-3; 9 bases line up with TRBD1. CDR1 and CDR2 (germline): SGHRS, YFSETQ. V lost 4 bases, J lost 3 bases, and 6 bases stayed unmatched. This CDR3 has 15 amino acids. The DNA of the CDR3 is TGCGCCAGCAGCGTGGACAGGGGCGGGACAGATACGCAGTATTTT. This encodes CASSVDRGGTDTQYF.